The 20 T cell receptor beta chains presented below share a single source sample, sequenced in a study of glioma-infiltrating T cells after dendritic cell vaccination. TCRdb's copy holds only in-frame clones and misses some; the assay was immunoSEQ multiplex PCR. The sample lists roughly 100,000 clones; roughly 80% were seen once. This sample's time point: after dendritic cell vaccination, including at tumor progression/relapse. This sample comprised blood, obtained after dendritic cell vaccination. These receptors originate from a human donor with glioblastoma.

This chain joins TRBV7-8 and TRBJ1-2, with D hard to call. This CDR3 is built from 14 residues. Looked up from germline, CDR1 is SGHVS and CDR2 is FQNEAQ. Deletions cut 5 bases from V and 2 bases from J, with 12 bases between. The CDR3 coding sequence is TGTGCCAGCAGCGGACGGGAGGGCAACTATGGCTACACCTTC. This translates into CASSGREGNYGYTF. The entire variable domain, with the rest obtained from reference TRBV7-8 and TRBJ1-2, is as follows: GAGVSQSPRYKVAKRGQDVALRCDPISGHVSLFWYQQALGQGPEFLTYFQNEAQLDKSGLPSDRFFAERPEGSVSTLKIQRTQQEDSAVYLCASSGREGNYGYTFGSGTRLTVV.

The chain carries TRBV5-1 and TRBJ1-1; D uncertain. CDR3 size: 14 residues. Germline V lookup: CDR1 SGHRS, CDR2 YFSETQ. Trimming took off 0 bases at V and 0 bases at J, with 6 bases between the two ends. The CDR3 DNA is TGCGCCAGCAGCTTGGCCCACATGAACACTGAAGCTTTCTTT. Translation gives CASSLAHMNTEAFF.

This clone was seen more than once but under ten times. The chain uses TRBV4-1 and TRBJ2-5, with TRBD2 identical over 8 bases. The ends lost 3 bases at V and 4 bases at J; junction bases unmatched: 10. The CDR3 sequence is 16 residues long. Germline V gene lookup returns CDR1 MGHRA and CDR2 YSYEKL. DNA for the CDR3: TGCGCCAGCAGCCAGGCCCTCCGGGGGGGCAGAGAGACCCAGTACTTC. Amino acid sequence: CASSQALRGGRETQYF.

The CDR3 DNA reads as TGCGCCAGCCCGAGGAGGGTCGGAGAACAGCCCCAGCATTTT. Translated: CASPRRVGEQPQHF. V gene TRBV5-1 combines with J gene TRBJ1-5; unclear D gene. Between the trimmed V and J ends, which lost 7 bases and 7 bases, there was a span of 18 bases. This CDR3 is built from 14 residues. Germline CDR1 SGHRS, CDR2 YFSETQ.

The rearrangement joins TRBV27 to TRBJ1-2; 9 bases map to TRBD1. In germline, CDR1 is MNHEY, CDR2 SMNVEV (reference sequence). The CDR3 consists of 15 residues. Trimming took 6 bases from V and 8 from J; bases not matched to a gene: 13. The CDR3 here is CASRNDLGTGSGYTF. As DNA, the CDR3 is TGTGCCAGCAGAAACGATCTTGGGACAGGGAGCGGCTACACCTTC.

This sequence joins TRBV6-5 and TRBJ1-4, with D perhaps TRBD1 (5 bases). The V end was cut by 6 bases, the J end by 8 bases, with 7 bases between. The CDR3 is 11 residues long. Germline CDR1 is MNHEY and CDR2 is SVGAGI. CDR3 protein: CASRRGEKLFF. The CDR3 DNA is TGTGCCAGCAGGCGGGGGGAAAAACTGTTTTTT.

V gene TRBV6-5 combines with J gene TRBJ1-1, with D maybe TRBD1 (5 bases). The CDR3 covers 14 residues. V was trimmed by 7 bases and J by 3 bases, leaving 15 bases between them. Germline assignment: CDR1 MNHEY and CDR2 SVGAGI. CDR3 DNA: TGTGCCAGCACCTACATGGAGGGGTACACTGAAGCTTTCTTT. Encoded protein: CASTYMEGYTEAFF.

This chain links TRBV6-6 with TRBJ2-7; TRBD1 aligns across 12 bases. The CDR3 contains 15 residues. Germline V gives CDR1 MNHNY, CDR2 SVGAGI (reference sequence). The V segment lost 8 bases and the J segment 7 bases; nucleotides outside the gene matches: 12. CDR3 nucleotide sequence: TGTGCCAGCCAAAAGTCGGGACAGGGGGCGTATGAGCAGTACTTC. It specifies CASQKSGQGAYEQYF.

This clone was found a few times. The V call is TRBV5-6, the J call TRBJ2-5; weak D call: TRBD1 (6 bases). This CDR3 region has 15 residues. Germline V gene data show CDR1 as SGHDT and CDR2 as YYEEEE. The ends were cut back, 0 bases at V and 4 bases at J, with 13 bases in the middle. CDR3 in DNA: TGTGCCAGCAGCTTGGAGTCAGGGGTACGAGAGACCCAGTACTTC. Translated, it gives CASSLESGVRETQYF.

Only a few counts were recorded for this clone. The V call is TRBV5-8, the J call TRBJ2-1; 8 bases align to TRBD1. The CDR3 length is 13 residues. Germline trimming cut 1 base from V and 7 bases from J; bases unmatched to any gene: 1. The germline V gene has CDR1 SGHTS and CDR2 YDEGEE. DNA for the CDR3: TGTGCCAGCAGCTTGTACAGGGGGAATGAGCAGTTCTTC. The encoded protein is CASSLYRGNEQFF.

On this clone itself: Just one base apart from a much larger clone, this may be a read error. The gene calls are TRBV7-8 and TRBJ1-2; no reliable D call. Deletions cut 5 bases from V and 1 base from J, with 5 bases between. The germline V gene encodes CDR1 SGHVS and CDR2 FQNEAQ. CDR3 size: 12 residues. CDR3 nucleotides: TGTGCCAGCAGCGCCGGTAACTATGGCTACACCTTC. This encodes CASSAGNYGYTF.

This clone was found a few times. The chain couples TRBV5-4 to TRBJ2-2, with D possibly being TRBD2 (6 bases). Germline lookup yields CDR1 SGHNT and CDR2 YYREEE (reference sequence). Trimming cost V 0 bases and J 0 bases, with 6 bases left between them. This CDR3 has 15 residues. DNA for the CDR3: TGTGCCAGCAGCTTGGGACTAGCGAACACCGGGGAGCTGTTTTTT. Protein sequence: CASSLGLANTGELFF.

The chain combines TRBV29-1 with TRBJ1-1; a weak D match, TRBD1 (5 bases). The CDR3 covers 12 residues. V was shortened by 6 bases and J by 4 bases, with 12 bases between the two germline ends. The germline V gene encodes CDR1 SQVTM and CDR2 ANQGSEA. The CDR3 coding sequence is TGCAGCGTCCGGCGGGGGAGCACTGAAGCTTTCTTT. It encodes CSVRRGSTEAFF. The variable domain in full, completed from reference TRBV29-1 and TRBJ1-1, reads SAVISQKPSRDICQRGTSLTIQCQVDSQVTMMFWYRQQPGQSLTLIATANQGSEATYESGFVIDKFPISRPNLTFSTLTVSNMSPEDSSIYLCSVRRGSTEAFFGQGTRLTVV.

The rearrangement links TRBV6-5 to TRBJ1-2; D may be TRBD1 (5 bases). The CDR3 has 13 residues. V was pared by 5 bases and J by 8 bases, with 15 bases between. CDR1 MNHEY and CDR2 SVGAGI come from the germline V gene. Here the CDR3 reads CASSDIRAWGYTF. The CDR3 DNA reads as TGTGCCAGCAGTGACATCAGGGCGTGGGGCTACACCTTC.

This sequence joins TRBV19 and TRBJ1-5; D remains ambiguous. This CDR3 has 14 amino acids. Per the germline V gene, CDR1 is LNHDA and CDR2 is SQIVND (reference sequence). V was pared by 3 bases and J by 5 bases, with 11 bases between. The CDR3: CASSMADRYQPQHF. In nucleotides, the CDR3 is TGTGCCAGTAGTATGGCAGATCGATATCAGCCCCAGCATTTT.

The chain carries TRBV10-3 and TRBJ2-1; TRBD2 is a possible D gene (5 bases). The V gene's germline CDR1 is ENHRY and CDR2 SYGVKD. V shed 0 bases and J shed 7 bases, with 16 bases lying between them. The CDR3 has 16 amino acids. The CDR3 region is CAISESKESGSNEQFF. CDR3 DNA: TGTGCCATCAGTGAGTCGAAGGAATCGGGGTCGAATGAGCAGTTCTTC.

The chain recombines TRBV7-2 with TRBJ2-7, with TRBD1 matching over 10 bases. The CDR3 loop spans 18 amino acids. From germline, CDR1 is SGHTA and CDR2 FQGNSA. With V trimmed by 5 bases and J by 0 bases, 13 bases remained unmatched. The DNA for the CDR3 is TGTGCCAGCAGCGCCAAAGGACAGGGGGGTGGGAGCTCCTACGAGCAGTACTTC. Amino acids: CASSAKGQGGGSSYEQYF.

The CDR3 DNA follows: TGCGCCAGCAGGGCCGGGACAGGGGAAGAGACCCAGTACTTC. The encoded protein is CASRAGTGEETQYF. This sequence joins TRBV5-1 and TRBJ2-5; 10 nucleotides agree with TRBD1. The junction had 4 bases not matched to a gene; V was cut back by 5 bases and J by 3 bases. Germline V gene sequence: CDR1 SGHRS, CDR2 YFSETQ. This CDR3 has 14 residues.

Here the CDR3 reads CASSDTDSSYNEQFF. For the CDR3, the DNA is TGTGCCAGCAGTGACACGGACAGCTCCTACAATGAGCAGTTCTTC. The chain couples TRBV6-4 to TRBJ2-1; D possibly corresponds to TRBD1 (6 bases). The germline V gene has CDR1 MRHNA and CDR2 SNTAGT. The CDR3 sequence is 15 residues long. Trimming removed 2 bases at V and 0 bases at J, with 8 bases between.

Concerning this clone itself: Other DNA sequences in this sample translate to the same CDR3. J is TRBJ1-2 and V is TRBV27; 9 bases line up with TRBD1. Germline CDR1 is MNHEY and CDR2 is SMNVEV (reference sequence). V lost 0 bases to trimming and J lost 6 bases; unmatched junction nucleotides: 5. This CDR3 region has 15 residues. CDR3 sequence: CASSLSIQGADGYTF. DNA for the CDR3: TGTGCCAGCAGTTTATCGATACAGGGGGCAGATGGCTACACCTTC.